These 20 T cell receptor beta chains originate from one sample sequenced in a study of T cell responses to AZD1222 COVID-19 vaccine. Repertoires were generated with immunoSEQ multiplex PCR, while TCRdb's copy carries only in-frame clones and drops some. Here the sample spans some 150,000 clones, over 90% being singletons. This specimen consisted of peripheral blood, obtained 28 days after the second AZD1222 dose. Every receptor here comes from an adult who received the AZD1222 COVID-19 vaccine.

The chain is built from TRBV6-1 and TRBJ2-5; D call uncertain. Trimming took off 2 bases at V and 1 base at J, with 8 bases between the two ends. CDR3 length: 14 residues. Per germline, CDR1 MNHNS and CDR2 SASEGT. CDR3 nucleotides: TGTGCCAGCAGTGAACAAGGTCCCCAAGAGACCCAGTACTTC. Protein sequence: CASSEQGPQETQYF.

The chain employs TRBV6-5 and TRBJ2-7; possibly TRBD1 or TRBD2 for D (5 bases each). V lost 8 bases and J 0 bases, leaving 14 bases between the germline ends. The germline CDR1 and CDR2 sequences are MNHEY and SVGAGI. The length of the CDR3 is 14 residues. CDR3 bases: TGTGCCAGCCTATCGTCAGGGAGCTCCTACGAGCAGTACTTC. This sequence encodes CASLSSGSSYEQYF.

The V gene is TRBV7-2, the J gene TRBJ2-5; 10 nucleotides match TRBD2. Germline lookup yields CDR1 SGHTA and CDR2 FQGNSA. V dropped 6 bases and J dropped 2; count of bases not matched to a gene: 15. This CDR3 region has 18 residues. The CDR3 reads CASRKHGPEAGGQETQYF. As DNA, the CDR3 is TGTGCCAGCAGGAAGCATGGACCTGAAGCGGGGGGGCAAGAGACCCAGTACTTC.

This clone was counted a few times. J is TRBJ1-1 and V is TRBV23-1; D remains unclear. TRBV23-1 is filed as an ORF, its function uncertain. This CDR3 contains 13 residues. Trimming stripped 6 bases from V and 10 bases from J, with 18 bases between. The CDR3 here is CASRNPDPFGAFF. CDR3 DNA sequence: TGCGCCAGCAGAAATCCGGACCCCTTTGGAGCTTTCTTT.

The chain recombines TRBV30 with TRBJ1-2; 7 bases match TRBD1. This CDR3 is built from 13 residues. The V gene's germline CDR1 is GTSNPN and CDR2 SVGIG (reference sequence). J gave up 4 bases and V 2 bases, and 4 bases lay outside the gene matches. The DNA for the CDR3 is TGTGCCTGGAGTCTAGGGGGCGGCTATGGCTACACCTTC. This encodes CAWSLGGGYGYTF.

V gene TRBV5-1 combines with J gene TRBJ1-1; tentative D call: TRBD1 (5 bases). The ends were cut back, 2 bases at V and 5 bases at J, with 13 bases in the middle. The CDR3 extends over 14 amino acids. From germline, CDR1 is SGHRS and CDR2 YFSETQ. CDR3 DNA: TGCGCCAGCAGCTTCGAAGGCAGGGCAACTGAAGCTTTCTTT. Its protein is CASSFEGRATEAFF.

The chain couples TRBV5-6 to TRBJ1-5; D is uncertain. V gave up 0 bases and J gave up 4 bases, with 5 bases separating them. CDR3 length: 13 residues. Germline V lookup: CDR1 SGHDT, CDR2 YYEEEE. The CDR3 DNA reads TGTGCCAGCAGCTTGGGGGTTAATCAGCCCCAGCATTTT. Amino acid sequence: CASSLGVNQPQHF.

The V call is TRBV7-2, the J call TRBJ1-3; D may be TRBD1 (5 bases). Trimming removed 1 base at V and 4 bases at J, with 14 bases between. The germline V gene has CDR1 SGHTA and CDR2 FQGNSA. The CDR3 loop spans 16 amino acids. The CDR3, as DNA: TGTGCCAGCAGCTTAGTGGACATTCTTTCAGGAAACACCATATATTTT. Translating gives CASSLVDILSGNTIYF. Filled out from reference TRBV7-2 and TRBJ1-3, the complete variable domain reads GAGVSQSPSNKVTEKGKDVELRCDPISGHTALYWYRQSLGQGLEFLIYFQGNSAPDKSGLPSDRFSAERTGGSVSTLTIQRTQQEDSAVYLCASSLVDILSGNTIYFGEGSWLTVV.

The count of this clone is one. This CDR3 is CASSLRQGQETQYF. CDR3 bases: TGTGCCAGCAGCTTGCGTCAGGGACAAGAGACCCAGTACTTC. The V and J genes are TRBV5-6 and TRBJ2-5; D might be TRBD1 (5 bases). The CDR3 spans 14 residues. The germline V and J ends were trimmed by 1 base and 2 bases, with 9 bases remaining between them. Germline V lookup: CDR1 SGHDT, CDR2 YYEEEE.

The chain is built from TRBV7-8 and TRBJ1-4; tentative D call: TRBD1 (5 bases). Germline CDR1 SGHVS, CDR2 FQNEAQ. The length of the CDR3 is 17 residues. Trimming took 3 bases from V and 1 from J, leaving 15 bases between them. The CDR3 DNA reads TGTGCCAGCAGCTTGGGACGGATTTTTGTAACTAATGAAAAACTGTTTTTT. Translating it yields CASSLGRIFVTNEKLFF.

The J gene is TRBJ2-7, the V gene TRBV11-2; TRBD1 matches at 12 bases. Trimming at V came to 5 bases and at J to 2 bases, leaving 13 bases not matched to a gene. CDR3 size: 18 residues. Germline V CDR1 and CDR2: SGHAT, FQNNGV. CDR3 DNA sequence: TGTGCCAGCAGCCCCGTGAACCGGGACAGGGGGCAGACCTACGAGCAGTACTTC. The encoded protein is CASSPVNRDRGQTYEQYF.

The rearrangement links TRBV5-6 to TRBJ1-1; no definite D call. CDR3 length: 9 residues. With 1 base removed from V and 11 bases from J, the gap between germline ends came to 3 bases. Per germline, CDR1 SGHDT and CDR2 YYEEEE. The CDR3 loop is CASSLWAFF. The CDR3, as DNA: TGTGCCAGCAGCTTGTGGGCTTTCTTT.

The chain uses TRBV15 and TRBJ2-1; no clear D. The CDR3 has 15 residues. V gave up 3 bases and J gave up 4 bases, with 13 bases separating them. Germline lookup yields CDR1 LNHNV and CDR2 YYDKDF (reference sequence). The CDR3 loop reads CATSSSSSPYNEQFF. The CDR3 coding sequence is TGTGCCACCAGCAGTTCGAGCTCCCCTTACAATGAGCAGTTCTTC.

The J gene is TRBJ1-4, the V gene TRBV28; TRBD1 matches 7 bases. The CDR3 covers 16 residues. Germline V lookup: CDR1 MDHEN, CDR2 SYDVKM. V gave up 6 bases and J gave up 3 bases; unmatched junction bases: 10. CDR3 residues: CASSQYRGQANEKLFF. The CDR3 DNA reads TGTGCCAGCAGCCAATACAGGGGCCAGGCTAATGAAAAACTGTTTTTT. The complete variable domain, with remaining parts taken from reference TRBV28 and TRBJ1-4, reads DVKVTQSSRYLVKRTGEKVFLECVQDMDHENMFWYRQDPGLGLRLIYFSYDVKMKEKGDIPEGYSVSREKKERFSLILESASTNQTSMYLCASSQYRGQANEKLFFGSGTQLSVL.

V usage is TRBV28 and J usage is TRBJ1-1; D is unclear. Germline assignment: CDR1 MDHEN and CDR2 SYDVKM. This CDR3 contains 14 residues. Trimming stripped 7 bases from V and 2 bases from J, with 14 bases between. CDR3 sequence (DNA): TGTGCCAGCAAACCTTGGGTCGGAAACACTGAAGCTTTCTTT. As protein: CASKPWVGNTEAFF.

This chain joins TRBV5-1 and TRBJ1-1, with 7 bases aligning to TRBD1. The CDR3 extends over 14 amino acids. V was pared by 4 bases and J by 0 bases, with 3 bases of the junction left unmatched. Germline CDR1 reads SGHRS; CDR2 reads YFSETQ. The CDR3 DNA is TGCGCCAGCAGCCCCGGGACAGTGAACACTGAAGCTTTCTTT. Translated, it gives CASSPGTVNTEAFF.

The chain has TRBV7-6 and TRBJ1-4, with a tentative D call TRBD1 (6 bases). The CDR3 spans 13 residues. With 6 bases removed from V and 5 bases from J, the gap between germline ends came to 10 bases. Germline V gene sequence: CDR1 SGHVS, CDR2 FNYEAQ. The CDR3 spells CASSRGGNEKLFF. The CDR3 DNA is TGTGCCAGCAGTCGAGGGGGGAATGAAAAACTGTTTTTT.

The rearrangement joins TRBV5-5 to TRBJ1-2; D is unclear. Germline-derived CDR1 and CDR2 are SGHKS and YYEKEE (reference sequence). The CDR3 runs to 11 residues. Trimming stripped 4 bases from V and 12 bases from J, with 13 bases between. CDR3: CASSLGLGDTF. The DNA of the CDR3 is TGTGCCAGCAGCCTCGGGCTCGGGGACACCTTC.

This rearrangement joins TRBV2 to TRBJ2-3; D is possibly TRBD1 or TRBD2 (6 bases each). Germline CDR1 reads SNHLY; CDR2 reads FYNNEI. The V end lost 4 bases, the J end lost 0 bases, and 8 bases lay between the germline ends. This CDR3 is 14 amino acids long. CDR3 loop: CASSGGASTDTQYF. For the CDR3, the DNA is TGTGCCAGCAGTGGGGGGGCTAGCACAGATACGCAGTATTTT.

The chain couples TRBV11-2 to TRBJ1-1; the D is unclear. Trimming left V 5 bases short and J 4 bases short, with 20 bases between. The CDR3 contains 16 residues. Germline-derived CDR1 and CDR2 are SGHAT and FQNNGV. CDR3 loop: CASSRPEMGASTEAFF. The CDR3 DNA reads TGTGCCAGCAGCCGCCCGGAGATGGGTGCCTCCACTGAAGCTTTCTTT.